The clone carrying this TCR beta chain was detected only a few times. Its antigen remains unknown. This sample was included in a study of CD4+ T cells in melanoma. Findings and caveats of the study: CD8+ T cell, macrophage and B cell function reportedly correlated with neoantigen-specific CD4+ T cells.

The method was immunoSEQ multiplex PCR; TCRdb's version includes in-frame clones alone and lacks a portion of them. The sample consists of approximately 110,000 clones, around 93% of them appearing once. The CDR3 contains 15 residues. CDR1 and CDR2 from the germline V gene are SGHTA and FQGTGA. Trimming cost V 5 bases and J 2 bases; bases outside gene matches: 5. This receptor was taken from a human donor with melanoma. The rearrangement links TRBV7-3 to TRBJ2-2, with 7 bases that match TRBD2. Sequenced material: peripheral blood. This CDR3 reads CASSHGLVNTGELFF. CDR3 DNA: TGTGCCAGCAGCCATGGACTAGTAAACACCGGGGAGCTGTTTTTT.